The next 32 T cell receptor beta chains were all read from a single sample in a study of shared clonotypes between healthy human individuals. Clones were sequenced by immunoSEQ multiplex PCR, and TCRdb holds only the in-frame ones, with some missing. The sample consists of hundreds of thousands of clones, roughly 97% of them appearing once. Sequencing used naive CD4+ T cells sorted from blood. Subset given: CD45RA+ positively selected. All receptors come from a woman aged 25 to 39 in good health.

V usage is TRBV28 and J usage is TRBJ2-2; 8 nucleotides agree with TRBD1. The J segment lost 3 bases and the V segment lost 4 bases, leaving 13 bases of the junction unmatched. This CDR3 is 18 amino acids long. Germline CDR1 and CDR2: MDHEN and SYDVKM. The CDR3 loop is CASSSPGQASPYTGELFF. As DNA, the CDR3 is TGTGCCAGCAGTTCACCGGGACAGGCGAGCCCTTACACCGGGGAGCTGTTTTTT.

V is TRBV25-1 and J is TRBJ1-2, with 11 positions matching TRBD1. The V gene end was trimmed by 7 bases and the J gene end by 3 bases; junction bases not matched to a gene: 4. The CDR3 spans 14 residues. CDR1 is MGHDK, CDR2 SYGVNS, per germline. The CDR3 sequence: CASTGTGGHYGYTF. The CDR3, as DNA: TGTGCCAGCACCGGGACAGGGGGGCACTATGGCTACACCTTC.

This chain connects TRBV28 to TRBJ2-5; no clear D. Trimming took off 7 bases at V and 5 bases at J, with 20 bases between the two ends. Germline CDR1 reads MDHEN; CDR2 reads SYDVKM. This CDR3 is built from 15 residues. The CDR3 sequence: CASTTGARRRETQYF. For the CDR3, the DNA is TGTGCCAGCACCACGGGCGCCCGCCGGCGGGAGACCCAGTACTTC.

This clone was counted a single time. This rearrangement joins TRBV7-6 to TRBJ1-5; no definite D call. V gave up 5 bases and J gave up 3 bases, with 8 bases separating them. Germline-derived CDR1 and CDR2 are SGHVS and FNYEAQ. This CDR3 region has 13 residues. DNA of the CDR3: TGTGCCAGCAGCCGGACTGCCAATCAGCCCCAGCATTTT. Translating it yields CASSRTANQPQHF.

This chain joins TRBV27 and TRBJ1-5; possible D gene TRBD1, 5 bases. This CDR3 spans 15 amino acids. Between the trimmed V and J ends, which lost 5 bases and 1 base, there was a span of 12 bases. Looked up from germline, CDR1 is MNHEY and CDR2 is SMNVEV (reference sequence). This CDR3 reads CASSQWGRSNQPQHF. CDR3 sequence (DNA): TGTGCCAGCAGTCAGTGGGGCAGAAGCAATCAGCCCCAGCATTTT.

The chain recombines TRBV19 with TRBJ2-1; tentatively, D is TRBD2 (5 bases). This CDR3 region has 20 residues. CDR1 is LNHDA, CDR2 SQIVND, per germline (reference sequence). The germline V and J ends were trimmed by 3 bases and 4 bases, with 28 bases remaining between them. The CDR3 is CASSMRRRWANPKQYNEQFF. In DNA form, the CDR3 reads TGTGCCAGTAGTATGAGGAGGCGTTGGGCGAACCCGAAACAGTACAATGAGCAGTTCTTC. Supplemented by reference TRBV19 and TRBJ2-1, the full variable domain reads DGGITQSPKYLFRKEGQNVTLSCEQNLNHDAMYWYRQDPGQGLRLIYYSQIVNDFQKGDIAEGYSVSREKKESFPLTVTSAQKNPTAFYLCASSMRRRWANPKQYNEQFFGPGTRLTVL.

The chain couples TRBV6-1 to TRBJ1-2, with 9 bases matching TRBD1. The CDR3 has 15 residues. Per the germline V gene, CDR1 is MNHNS and CDR2 is SASEGT. Germline trimming cut 4 bases from V and 4 bases from J; bases unmatched to any gene: 7. CDR3 DNA sequence: TGTGCCAGCAGTGCGAACAGGGGGCAGAGCTATGGCTACACCTTC. Translating gives CASSANRGQSYGYTF.

V usage is TRBV9 and J usage is TRBJ2-7; 8 bases are shared with TRBD2. Germline V lookup: CDR1 SGDLS, CDR2 YYNGEE. Germline trimming cut 5 bases from V and 3 bases from J; bases unmatched to any gene: 13. This CDR3 comprises 16 residues. The CDR3 nucleotides are TGTGCCAGCAGTCCCCTCCCCGAGACTAGCGTCTACGAGCAGTACTTC. Protein sequence: CASSPLPETSVYEQYF. Drawing the rest from reference TRBV9 and TRBJ2-7, the complete variable domain is DSGVTQTPKHLITATGQRVTLRCSPRSGDLSVYWYQQSLDQGLQFLIQYYNGEERAKGNILERFSAQQFPDLHSELNLSSLELGDSALYFCASSPLPETSVYEQYFGPGTRLTVT.

DNA for the CDR3: TGTGCCAGCACCGGACAGGCGGGGGGAGGCTACACCTTC. Amino acid sequence: CASTGQAGGGYTF. The chain links TRBV25-1 to TRBJ1-2, with TRBD1 matching over 7 bases. Germline V lookup: CDR1 MGHDK, CDR2 SYGVNS. The trim removed 7 bases at V and 8 bases at J, leaving 10 bases unmatched. The CDR3 has 13 residues.

V gene TRBV5-4 combines with J gene TRBJ1-1; D is uncertain. CDR1 SGHNT and CDR2 YYREEE come from the germline V gene (reference sequence). This CDR3 has 11 amino acids. V was pared by 9 bases and J by 1 base, with 7 bases between. For the CDR3, the DNA is TGTGCCACCTACGCGAACACTGAAGCTTTCTTT. Its translation is CATYANTEAFF.

This chain links TRBV28 with TRBJ1-5; possible D gene TRBD1, 5 bases. Trimming stripped 0 bases from V and 5 bases from J, with 11 bases between. The CDR3 has 15 residues. Germline V lookup: CDR1 MDHEN, CDR2 SYDVKM. CDR3 DNA sequence: TGTGCCAGCAGTTTATGGCAGGGTGGGGATCAGCCCCAGCATTTT. This codes for CASSLWQGGDQPQHF.

The chain has TRBV2 and TRBJ1-2, with no clear D. This CDR3 contains 14 residues. V shed 3 bases and J shed 8 bases, with 16 bases lying between them. Germline CDR1 and CDR2: SNHLY and FYNNEI. The CDR3 DNA reads TGTGCCAGCAGTGAGGGCAGCACCTTCCGGGGCTACACCTTC. It specifies CASSEGSTFRGYTF.

The genes are TRBV28 and TRBJ2-5; D unresolved. Judging by the DNA end, TRBJ2-7 fits better; the J call may be wrong. The germline CDR1 and CDR2 sequences are MDHEN and SYDVKM. The CDR3 length is 14 residues. CDR3 sequence (DNA): TGTGCCAGCAGTTTGATAACCCAATACTACGAGCAGTACTTC. It is translated as CASSLITQYYEQYF.

The chain's CDR3 is CASSLGEYGNQPQHF. Written as DNA, the CDR3 is TGTGCCAGCAGCTTGGGAGAATATGGCAATCAGCCCCAGCATTTT. The chain uses TRBV5-5 and TRBJ1-5; D unclear. CDR1 and CDR2 (germline): SGHKS, YYEKEE (reference sequence). The CDR3 loop spans 15 amino acids. V lost 0 bases to trimming and J lost 2 bases, with 9 bases between them.

CDR3 sequence reads: CASSWDNSYEQYF. Here the CDR3 DNA reads TGCGCCAGCAGCTGGGACAACTCCTACGAGCAGTACTTC. The rearrangement links TRBV5-1 to TRBJ2-7, with a possible D match to TRBD1 (6 bases). Trimming left V 3 bases short and J 0 bases short, with 7 bases between. Germline values: CDR1 SGHRS, CDR2 YFSETQ. This CDR3 is 13 amino acids long.

This sequence joins TRBV18 and TRBJ1-1; D is unresolved. V lost 3 bases and J lost 5, with 19 bases in between. Germline CDR1 KGHSH, CDR2 LQKENI. The CDR3 extends over 16 amino acids. This CDR3 reads CASSPFQDARGTEAFF. CDR3 in DNA: TGTGCCAGCTCACCCTTCCAGGACGCTCGCGGGACTGAAGCTTTCTTT.

V and J are TRBV29-1 and TRBJ2-1; D is unresolved. In germline, CDR1 is SQVTM, CDR2 ANQGSEA. V lost 7 bases and J 5 bases, leaving 27 bases between the germline ends. The CDR3 extends over 17 amino acids. CDR3 DNA sequence: TGCAGCGCCCGGAAGTGGGGTCGCGGAGACCCTAACAATGAGCAGTTCTTC. Encoded protein: CSARKWGRGDPNNEQFF.

This sequence joins TRBV7-9 and TRBJ2-6; D possibly corresponds to TRBD1 (5 bases). The V end was cut by 5 bases, the J end by 2 bases, with 7 bases between. Germline V lookup: CDR1 SEHNR, CDR2 FQNEAQ (reference sequence). The CDR3 is made up of 14 amino acids. The CDR3 bases are TGTGCCAGCAGCACAGGTGCTGGGGCCAACGTCCTGACTTTC. It is translated as CASSTGAGANVLTF.

The chain uses TRBV6-1 and TRBJ2-7; TRBD1 matches 11 bases. V shed 4 bases, J shed 7 bases, and the junction held 9 bases outside the gene matches. The CDR3 totals 15 residues. The germline V gene encodes CDR1 MNHNS and CDR2 SASEGT. The CDR3 sequence: CASSARPGTGGEQYF. The CDR3 DNA follows: TGTGCCAGCAGTGCGAGACCCGGGACAGGGGGAGAGCAGTACTTC.

The chain employs TRBV19 and TRBJ1-1; the D gene is possibly TRBD1 (5 bases). V lost 3 bases to trimming and J lost 5 bases, with 16 bases between them. The CDR3 covers 15 residues. Germline V gene sequence: CDR1 LNHDA, CDR2 SQIVND (reference sequence). This CDR3 is CASSIAGLGGTEAFF. The CDR3 nucleotides read TGTGCCAGTAGTATTGCGGGGCTTGGGGGGACTGAAGCTTTCTTT.

V and J are TRBV11-2 and TRBJ2-2; maybe TRBD2 (7 bases). Germline V lookup: CDR1 SGHAT, CDR2 FQNNGV. Trimming cost V 5 bases and J 4 bases, with 20 bases left between them. This CDR3 comprises 17 residues. The CDR3 DNA sequence: TGTGCCAGCAGCCTAGTCGGGGGGCTAGTAGGCACCGGGGAGCTGTTTTTT. Encoded protein: CASSLVGGLVGTGELFF.

The chain joins TRBV6-1 to TRBJ1-3; the D gene is possibly TRBD1 (6 bases). The CDR3 is 16 residues long. Germline-derived CDR1 and CDR2 are MNHNS and SASEGT. The V end lost 0 bases, the J end lost 0 bases, and 9 bases lay between the germline ends. Here the CDR3 reads CASSEARDTSGNTIYF. The CDR3 region has the DNA TGTGCCAGCAGTGAAGCGCGGGACACCTCTGGAAACACCATATATTTT.

The chain combines TRBV7-9 with TRBJ2-6, with 7 bases matching TRBD1. V lost 5 bases and J lost 4; bases outside the gene matches: 5. CDR1 and CDR2 (germline): SEHNR, FQNEAQ (reference sequence). The CDR3 is 15 residues long. The CDR3 region is CASSDTGAGANVLTF. The CDR3 region has the DNA TGTGCCAGCAGCGACACAGGGGCAGGGGCCAACGTCCTGACTTTC. The full variable domain, in which reference TRBV7-9 and TRBJ2-6 provide the parts outside the CDR3, is DTGVSQNPRHKITKRGQNVTFRCDPISEHNRLYWYRQTLGQGPEFLTYFQNEAQLEKSRLLSDRFSAERPKGSFSTLEIQRTEQGDSAMYLCASSDTGAGANVLTFGAGSRLTVL.

The rearrangement joins TRBV6-1 to TRBJ2-7; 12 bases are a match to TRBD1. The V gene end was trimmed by 4 bases and the J gene end by 5 bases; junction bases not matched to a gene: 3. The CDR3 length is 14 residues. Germline-derived CDR1 and CDR2 are MNHNS and SASEGT. The CDR3 DNA reads TGTGCCAGCAGTGGGGACAGGGGGCTCCACGAGCAGTACTTC. As protein: CASSGDRGLHEQYF.

The genes are TRBV6-4 and TRBJ2-2; 12 bases are a match to TRBD2. Per germline, CDR1 MRHNA and CDR2 SNTAGT. The V and J ends lost 5 bases and 4 bases, in that order; junction bases with no gene match: 2. The CDR3 has 15 amino acids. The CDR3 DNA reads TGTGCCAGCAGTTTGACTAGCGGGAGCACCGGGGAGCTGTTTTTT. This encodes CASSLTSGSTGELFF.

This clone was counted once. The genes are TRBV28 and TRBJ1-4; 7 bases match TRBD1. Per germline, CDR1 MDHEN and CDR2 SYDVKM. The CDR3 is 16 residues long. Trimming cost V 2 bases and J 4 bases; bases outside gene matches: 7. CDR3 nucleotides: TGTGCCAGCAGTTTAGCCACAGGGGCCTATAATGAAAAACTGTTTTTT. Its translation is CASSLATGAYNEKLFF.

The chain links TRBV2 to TRBJ2-1; a weak D match, TRBD2 (6 bases). The ends were cut back, 10 bases at V and 6 bases at J, with 13 bases in the middle. Germline V gene data show CDR1 as SNHLY and CDR2 as FYNNEI. The CDR3 is 12 residues long. The CDR3 region has the DNA TGTGCCACGGGGGACTGGGTCAATGAGCAGTTCTTC. As protein: CATGDWVNEQFF. The whole variable domain, filled in from reference TRBV2 and TRBJ2-1, reads EPEVTQTPSHQVTQMGQEVILRCVPISNHLYFYWYRQILGQKVEFLVSFYNNEISEKSEIFDDQFSVERPDGSNFTLKIRSTKLEDSAMYFCATGDWVNEQFFGPGTRLTVL.

This clone showed up just once. The chain couples TRBV28 to TRBJ2-5; D not resolved. In germline, CDR1 is MDHEN, CDR2 SYDVKM. V was shortened by 1 base and J by 4 bases, with 19 bases between the two germline ends. The CDR3 runs 17 residues. The CDR3 reads CASSLYATQVYGETQYF. The DNA of the CDR3 is TGTGCCAGCAGTTTATACGCCACGCAAGTTTATGGAGAGACCCAGTACTTC.

The chain recombines TRBV13 with TRBJ1-2, with TRBD1 identical over 7 bases. Per the germline V gene, CDR1 is PRHDT and CDR2 is FYEKMQ (reference sequence). The CDR3 length is 13 residues. Trimming removed 5 bases from V and 4 bases from J; junction bases left unmatched: 4. The CDR3 sequence is CASSRGTAYGYTF. CDR3 DNA: TGTGCCAGCAGCAGAGGGACAGCCTATGGCTACACCTTC.

The chain couples TRBV2 to TRBJ2-7, with 9 bases that match TRBD1. The CDR3 has 15 amino acids. The V gene's germline CDR1 is SNHLY and CDR2 FYNNEI. The V gene end was trimmed by 1 base and the J gene end by 4 bases; junction bases not matched to a gene: 5. The CDR3 region is CASSEDTGGQYEQYF. CDR3 coding DNA: TGTGCCAGCAGTGAAGATACAGGGGGCCAATACGAGCAGTACTTC.

The gene calls are TRBV6-1 and TRBJ2-5; 9 bases line up with TRBD2. V lost 4 bases to trimming and J lost 4 bases; unmatched junction nucleotides: 7. The germline V gene has CDR1 MNHNS and CDR2 SASEGT. The CDR3 has 15 amino acids. CDR3 DNA sequence: TGTGCCAGCAGTGGGGGGACTAGCTGGGGAGAGACCCAGTACTTC. Translating it yields CASSGGTSWGETQYF.

The genes are TRBV30 and TRBJ2-5; 8 bases align to TRBD1. Losses at the gene ends were 3 bases for V and 1 base for J; bases not matched to a gene: 4. The CDR3 is 14 amino acids. The V gene's germline CDR1 is GTSNPN and CDR2 SVGIG (reference sequence). The CDR3 protein is CAWSQDRAQETQYF. CDR3 nucleotides: TGTGCCTGGAGCCAGGACAGGGCCCAAGAGACCCAGTACTTC. The variable domain in full, with the rest retrieved from reference TRBV30 and TRBJ2-5, is SQTIHQWPATLVQPVGSPLSLECTVEGTSNPNLYWYRQAAGRGLQLLFYSVGIGQISSEVPQNLSASRPQDRQFILSSKKLLLSDSGFYLCAWSQDRAQETQYFGPGTRLLVL.